The entry below describes one TCR beta chain. Its antigen is currently unknown. TCR beta rearrangements were amplified from peripheral blood genomic DNA. This sample was taken from a study of T cell repertoires in aging, cancer and after chemotherapy. In the study overall: Paired samples before and after chemotherapy came from chronic lymphocytic leukemia patients on fludarabine- or bendamustine-based regimens. Roughly 8.8 million TCR reads made up the full dataset. Broader study findings: No conclusions about immunological memory after chemotherapy can be drawn from the repertoire data. Loss of evenness, beyond lost richness, contributed to age-related TCR diversity decline in cancer patients.

A mixed TRB-A/B primer pool amplified rearranged TRB by multiplex touch-down PCR. TCRdb passed the multiplex PCR reads through MiXCR, listing each CDR3 protein once. The sample consists of some 4,900 distinct CDR3 sequences, about 32% of them appearing once. The source material was blood. The TCR comes from a human donor with a blood cancer. The donor label of this sample is uncertain.

The CDR3: CASSEPLAGSTDTQYF. The CDR3 DNA reads TGTGCCAGCAGTGAACCACTAGCGGGGAGCACAGATACGCAGTATTTT. This chain links TRBV2 with TRBJ2-3; TRBD2 aligns across 10 bases. V shed 2 bases and J 0 bases; nucleotides not matched to a gene: 2. The CDR3 is made up of 16 amino acids. Germline CDR1 reads SNHLY; CDR2 reads FYNNEI.